This TCR beta chain was retrieved from a study of blood T cells in healthy people across ages. The CDR3 covers 15 residues. With a J-beta primer mix and a sample-barcoded 5' primer, a second PCR ran about 7 to 11 cycles. From the 5' RACE reads, TCRdb called clonotypes with MiXCR, one entry per CDR3 protein. Of hundreds of thousands of distinct CDR3 sequences listed, around 21% were seen once; the top ten hold roughly 3.6%. Sequencing input: blood. This sequence joins TRBV12-3 or TRBV12-4 and TRBJ2-5; TRBD2 agrees at 12 bases. The end of the DNA is better explained by TRBJ2-7, so the J call may be wrong. The receptor was isolated from a man aged 70 or older in good health. Here the CDR3 DNA reads TGTGCCAGCAGTGGGACTAGCGGGCTCTCCTACGAGCAGTACTTC. This encodes CASSGTSGLSYEQYF.